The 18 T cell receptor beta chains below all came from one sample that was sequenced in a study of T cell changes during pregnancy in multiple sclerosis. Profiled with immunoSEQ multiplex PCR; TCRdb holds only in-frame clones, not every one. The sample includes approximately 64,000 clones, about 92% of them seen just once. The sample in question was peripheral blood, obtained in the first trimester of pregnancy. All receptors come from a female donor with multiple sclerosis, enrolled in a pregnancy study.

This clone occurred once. CDR3 amino acids: CASSLVQGKDNEQFF. The DNA of the CDR3 is TGTGCCAGCAGCTTAGTGCAGGGGAAGGACAATGAGCAGTTCTTC. This rearrangement joins TRBV11-2 to TRBJ2-1, with TRBD1 as a possible D gene (6 bases). Germline assignment: CDR1 SGHAT and CDR2 FQNNGV. V gave up 1 base and J gave up 5 bases, with 12 bases separating them. This CDR3 is built from 15 residues.

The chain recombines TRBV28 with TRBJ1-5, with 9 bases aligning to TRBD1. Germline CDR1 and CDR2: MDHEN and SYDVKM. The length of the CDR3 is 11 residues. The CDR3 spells CLQTGGQPQHF. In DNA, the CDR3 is TGTCTCCAGACAGGGGGTCAGCCCCAGCATTTT.

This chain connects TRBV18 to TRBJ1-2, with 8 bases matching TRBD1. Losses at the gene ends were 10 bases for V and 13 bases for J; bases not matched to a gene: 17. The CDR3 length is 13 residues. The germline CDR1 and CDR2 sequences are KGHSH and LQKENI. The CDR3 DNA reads TGTGCCATCCACTCGGACAGGGCTCAGTTCTCCACCTTC. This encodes CAIHSDRAQFSTF.

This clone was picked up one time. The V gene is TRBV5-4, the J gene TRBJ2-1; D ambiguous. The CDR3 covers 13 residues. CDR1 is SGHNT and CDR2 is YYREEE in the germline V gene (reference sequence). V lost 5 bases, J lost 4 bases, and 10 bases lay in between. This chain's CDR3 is CASRRSSYNEQFF. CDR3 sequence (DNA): TGTGCCAGCAGACGGAGCAGTTACAATGAGCAGTTCTTC.

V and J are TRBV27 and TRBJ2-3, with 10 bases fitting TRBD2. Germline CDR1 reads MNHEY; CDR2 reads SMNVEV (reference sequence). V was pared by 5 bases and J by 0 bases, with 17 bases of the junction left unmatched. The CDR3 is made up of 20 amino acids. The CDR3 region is CASSPRGIDGLAASTDTQYF. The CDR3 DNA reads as TGTGCCAGCAGTCCAAGGGGGATAGACGGACTAGCGGCTAGCACAGATACGCAGTATTTT.

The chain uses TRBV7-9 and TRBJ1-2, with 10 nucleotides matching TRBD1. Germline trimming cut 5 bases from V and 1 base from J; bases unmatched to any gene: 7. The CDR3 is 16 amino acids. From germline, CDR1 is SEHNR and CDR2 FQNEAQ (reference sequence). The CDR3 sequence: CASSGLGQGFNYGYTF. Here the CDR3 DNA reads TGTGCCAGCAGCGGCCTGGGACAGGGGTTTAACTATGGCTACACCTTC.

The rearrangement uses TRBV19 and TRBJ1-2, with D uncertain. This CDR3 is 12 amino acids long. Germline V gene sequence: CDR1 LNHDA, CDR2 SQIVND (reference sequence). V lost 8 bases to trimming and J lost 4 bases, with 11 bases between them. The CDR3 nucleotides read TGTGCCAGTTACTCAGGATTCTATGGCTACACCTTC. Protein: CASYSGFYGYTF.

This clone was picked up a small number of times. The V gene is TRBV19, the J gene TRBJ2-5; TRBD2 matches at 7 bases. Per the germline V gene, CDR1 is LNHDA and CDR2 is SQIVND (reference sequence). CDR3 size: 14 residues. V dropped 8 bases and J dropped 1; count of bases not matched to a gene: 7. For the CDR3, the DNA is TGTGCCAGTTCCACCCCTAGCGGCCAAGAGACCCAGTACTTC. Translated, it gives CASSTPSGQETQYF.

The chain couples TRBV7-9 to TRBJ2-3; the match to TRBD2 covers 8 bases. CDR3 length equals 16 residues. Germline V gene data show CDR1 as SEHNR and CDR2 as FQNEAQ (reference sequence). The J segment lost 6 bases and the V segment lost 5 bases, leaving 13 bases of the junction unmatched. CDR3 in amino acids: CASSPPWGREVDTQYF. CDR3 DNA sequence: TGTGCCAGCAGCCCACCCTGGGGGCGGGAGGTTGATACGCAGTATTTT.

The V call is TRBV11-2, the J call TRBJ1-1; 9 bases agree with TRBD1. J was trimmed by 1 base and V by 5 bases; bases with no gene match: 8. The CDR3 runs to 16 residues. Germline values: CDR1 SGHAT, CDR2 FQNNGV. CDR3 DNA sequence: TGTGCCAGCAGCCATCGGACAGGGGAGCCGAACACTGAAGCTTTCTTT. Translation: CASSHRTGEPNTEAFF.

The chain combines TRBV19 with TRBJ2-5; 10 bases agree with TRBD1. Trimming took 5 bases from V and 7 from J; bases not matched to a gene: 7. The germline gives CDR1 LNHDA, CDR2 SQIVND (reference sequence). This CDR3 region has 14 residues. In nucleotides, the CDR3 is TGTGCCAGTAGTCCCGGGACAGGGGCGGTGACCCAGTACTTC. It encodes CASSPGTGAVTQYF.

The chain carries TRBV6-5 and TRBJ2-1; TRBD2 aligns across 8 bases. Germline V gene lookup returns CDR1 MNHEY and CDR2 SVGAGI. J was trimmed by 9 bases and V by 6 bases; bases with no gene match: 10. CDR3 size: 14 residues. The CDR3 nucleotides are TGTGCCAGCAGGAAAGCGGGAGTGCATCCTGAGCAGTTCTTC. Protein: CASRKAGVHPEQFF.

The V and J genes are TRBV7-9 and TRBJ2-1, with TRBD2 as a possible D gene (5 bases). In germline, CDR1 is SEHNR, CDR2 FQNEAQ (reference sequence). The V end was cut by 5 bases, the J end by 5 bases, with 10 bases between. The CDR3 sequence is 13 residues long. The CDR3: CASSPGGNNEQFF. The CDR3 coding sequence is TGTGCCAGCAGCCCTGGAGGAAACAATGAGCAGTTCTTC.

The CDR3 bases are TGTGCCAGCAGCCAACGGGTTAGGGAGCTCCTGAGCACAGATACGCAGTATTTT. As protein: CASSQRVRELLSTDTQYF. V and J are TRBV7-2 and TRBJ2-3; the D gene is possibly TRBD2 (5 bases). Trimming shortened V by 5 bases and J by 0 bases, and 21 bases separated the two germline ends. CDR1 and CDR2 (germline): SGHTA, FQGNSA. The CDR3 runs 18 residues.

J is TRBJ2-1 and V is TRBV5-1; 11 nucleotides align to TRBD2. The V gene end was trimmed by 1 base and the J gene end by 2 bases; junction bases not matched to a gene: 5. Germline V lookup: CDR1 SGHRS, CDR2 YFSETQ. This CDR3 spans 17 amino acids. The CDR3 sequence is CASSLTGLAGPYNEQFF. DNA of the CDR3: TGCGCCAGCAGCTTGACAGGACTAGCGGGCCCCTACAATGAGCAGTTCTTC. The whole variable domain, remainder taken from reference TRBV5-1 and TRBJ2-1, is KAGVTQTPRYLIKTRGQQVTLSCSPISGHRSVSWYQQTPGQGLQFLFEYFSETQRNKGNFPGRFSGRQFSNSRSEMNVSTLELGDSALYLCASSLTGLAGPYNEQFFGPGTRLTVL.

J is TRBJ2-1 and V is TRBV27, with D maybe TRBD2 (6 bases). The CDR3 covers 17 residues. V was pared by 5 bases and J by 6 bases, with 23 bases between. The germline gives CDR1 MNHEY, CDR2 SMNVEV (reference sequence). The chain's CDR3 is CASSPNTKAGSVNEQFF. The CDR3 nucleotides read TGTGCCAGCAGTCCCAACACCAAGGCCGGGAGTGTCAATGAGCAGTTCTTC.

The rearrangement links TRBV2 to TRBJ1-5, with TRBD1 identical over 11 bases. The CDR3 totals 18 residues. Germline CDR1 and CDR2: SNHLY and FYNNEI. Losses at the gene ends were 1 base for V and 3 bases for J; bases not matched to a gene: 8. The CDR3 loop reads CASSEVGQGAHVNQPQHF. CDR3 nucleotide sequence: TGTGCCAGCAGTGAAGTTGGACAGGGGGCGCATGTCAATCAGCCCCAGCATTTT.

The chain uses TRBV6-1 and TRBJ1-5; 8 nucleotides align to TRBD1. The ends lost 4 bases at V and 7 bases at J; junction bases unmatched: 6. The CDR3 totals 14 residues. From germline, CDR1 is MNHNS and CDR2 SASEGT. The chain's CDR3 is CASSVRTGGQPQHF. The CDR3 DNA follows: TGTGCCAGCAGTGTACGAACAGGGGGGCAGCCCCAGCATTTT.